This TCR beta chain was identified during a study of T cells in Graves' hyperthyroidism and ophthalmopathy. Overall study: Before treatment of any kind, peripheral blood was taken at initial diagnosis.

RNA transcripts yielded amplified TCR beta CDR3 regions. First-round RT-PCR of the TCR CDR3 relied on the HTBI primer set. Via MiXCR, TCRdb re-called the multiplex PCR reads, giving one row per CDR3 protein. The sample shows hundreds of thousands of distinct CDR3 sequences, about 13% of them seen only once. Study conclusions and caveats: Progression to ophthalmopathy was predicted a median of 6.5 months early. Blood shared most expanded thyroid clonotypes above 0.001.

This clonotype was found a few times. Its antigen is undetermined. V lost 4 bases to trimming and J lost 7 bases, with 13 bases between them. Per germline, CDR1 MGHRA and CDR2 YSYEKL. This CDR3 has 13 amino acids. Hyperthyroidism in the patients, aged 18 to 65, was newly diagnosed and under 2 months in duration. The chain links TRBV4-1 to TRBJ1-2; TRBD1 might be the D (5 bases). This sequence was found in a young woman with Graves' hyperthyroidism. The specimen was blood. The CDR3 here is CASSLFGTPGYTF. CDR3 sequence (DNA): TGCGCCAGCAGCCTCTTCGGGACTCCTGGCTACACCTTC.